These 9 T cell receptor beta chains were sequenced from one sample in a study of patients and donors after allogeneic stem cell transplantation (dated by TCRdb to about 2020). Libraries were made using RT-PCR. This sample was sequenced with a NextSeq 550. The public reads were quality trimmed at Q25 with fastp and then assembled into clones with MiXCR by TCRdb, keeping productive beta chains. Rows with one shared CDR3 protein collapse into an entry with the most common genes and DNA. The sample contains roughly 8,000 distinct CDR3 sequences, approximately 10% of them found a single time. The ten largest account for 45% to 60% of the sample. The sample comprised blood, either unsorted or a sorted T cell fraction (not recorded which). The receptors stem from a human donor who was either an allogeneic HSCT recipient or a stem cell or donor lymphocyte infusion donor (not recorded which). It is not recorded whose cells these are; they may come from a transplant donor.

This clonotype was found many times. The chain carries TRBV9 and TRBJ1-3, with a possible D match to TRBD1 (5 bases). Germline V gene data show CDR1 as SGDLS and CDR2 as YYNGEE. V was pared by 2 bases and J by 8 bases, with 14 bases between. This CDR3 contains 14 residues. CDR3 region: CASSVNGAGDTIYF. As DNA, the CDR3 is TGTGCCAGCAGCGTCAACGGGGCTGGGGACACCATATATTTT. The entire variable domain, with the rest obtained from reference TRBV9 and TRBJ1-3, is as follows: DSGVTQTPKHLITATGQRVTLRCSPRSGDLSVYWYQQSLDQGLQFLIQYYNGEERAKGNILERFSAQQFPDLHSELNLSSLELGDSALYFCASSVNGAGDTIYFGEGSWLTVV.

This clonotype was observed many times. The chain combines TRBV5-1 with TRBJ1-1, with D uncertain. This CDR3 comprises 13 residues. Germline loops: CDR1 SGHRS, CDR2 YFSETQ. V lost 2 bases and J 4 bases, leaving 9 bases between the germline ends. The CDR3 DNA follows: TGCGCCAGCAGCTTTGTTTCGGCCACTGAAGCTTTCTTT. Its protein product is CASSFVSATEAFF.

This chain uses TRBV18 with TRBJ1-1, with D uncertain. There are 15 residues in the CDR3. The V end lost 2 bases, the J end lost 3 bases, and 13 bases lay between the germline ends. From germline, CDR1 is KGHSH and CDR2 LQKENI. CDR3 sequence reads: CASSPSAKRHTEAFF. In DNA form, the CDR3 reads TGTGCCAGCTCACCATCAGCCAAACGGCACACTGAAGCTTTCTTT. The variable domain in full, completed from reference TRBV18 and TRBJ1-1, reads NAGVMQNPRHLVRRRGQEARLRCSPMKGHSHVYWYRQLPEEGLKFMVYLQKENIIDESGMPKERFSAEFPKEGPSILRIQQVVRGDSAAYFCASSPSAKRHTEAFFGQGTRLTVV.

This clonotype was seen many times. The J gene is TRBJ1-6, the V gene TRBV12-3 or TRBV12-4, with D unclear. The CDR3 covers 19 residues. V was clipped by 5 bases and J by 1 base, with 21 bases between them. CDR3 DNA sequence: TGTGCCAGCAGTCTCCTAGCGGGTGCCGGAGGATCCTATAATTCACCCCTCCACTTT. It yields the protein CASSLLAGAGGSYNSPLHF.

This clonotype was recorded many times. The chain is built from TRBV6-5 and TRBJ1-1, with TRBD1 as a possible D gene (5 bases). V lost 0 bases and J lost 6, with 14 bases in between. This CDR3 is built from 15 residues. Germline values: CDR1 MNHEY, CDR2 SVGAGI. The CDR3 is CASSYSWGRVAEAFF. DNA of the CDR3: TGTGCCAGCAGTTACTCGTGGGGGAGGGTGGCTGAAGCTTTCTTT.

This clonotype was detected only a few times. The gene calls are TRBV11-3 and TRBJ2-1, with D hard to call. The CDR3 loop spans 18 amino acids. From germline, CDR1 is SGHNT and CDR2 YENEEA. V lost 4 bases and J lost 4, with 23 bases in between. CDR3 residues: CASSSARSYSTLYNEQFF. The CDR3 DNA is TGTGCCAGCAGCTCCGCCCGAAGCTACTCCACGCTGTACAATGAGCAGTTCTTC.

This rearrangement joins TRBV19 to TRBJ1-2; D not resolved. CDR3 length: 17 residues. The ends were cut back, 1 base at V and 5 bases at J, with 20 bases in the middle. Germline V CDR1 and CDR2: LNHDA, SQIVND (reference sequence). Here the CDR3 reads CASSIAEGGPSPYGYTF. The CDR3 DNA follows: TGTGCCAGTAGTATAGCGGAGGGAGGACCATCCCCTTATGGCTACACCTTC.

This clonotype was observed at least ten times. The junction departs from germline at one end; a sequencing error may be responsible. J is TRBJ2-1 and V is TRBV29-1; either TRBD1 or TRBD2 may fit D (6 bases each). Germline CDR1 reads SQVTM; CDR2 reads ANQGSEA. The CDR3 has 14 amino acids. Here the CDR3 DNA reads TGCAGCGTCGAAGGGGGGCCCTCCTACAATGAGCAGTTCTTC. Translating gives CSVEGGPSYNEQFF.

This clonotype was recorded many times. V is TRBV5-1 and J is TRBJ2-2; 7 positions agree with TRBD1. Germline CDR1 is SGHRS and CDR2 is YFSETQ. This CDR3 is 14 amino acids long. Trimming at V came to 5 bases and at J to 2 bases, leaving 3 bases not matched to a gene. This chain's CDR3 is CASRRDRNTGELFF. CDR3 nucleotides: TGCGCCAGCAGACGGGACAGAAACACCGGGGAGCTGTTTTTT.